This entry describes one T cell receptor (beta chain). The data belong to a study of blood T cell repertoires in COVID-19. Overall study: T cells, B-cell-depleted T cells, or PBMCs supplied cDNA or gDNA.

Study processing details: The authors estimated nucleated cell counts from reference gene primer amplification. The protocol was immunoSEQ multiplex PCR, while the TCRdb copy is restricted to in-frame clones and leaves out a portion. D and trimming come from the DNA, and the V and J calls and clone size come from that table. The sample contains some 140,000 clones, about 89% of which appear only once. Trimming took off 6 bases at V and 1 base at J, with 13 bases between the two ends. The CDR3 contains 15 residues. Germline values: CDR1 LGHDT, CDR2 YNNKEL (reference sequence). The sequence derives from a man aged 50 or older with acute or convalescent COVID-19. The chain links TRBV3-1 (or the pseudogene TRBV3-2) to TRBJ1-5; D is perhaps TRBD1 (6 bases). Input material: peripheral blood. The CDR3 DNA follows: TGTGCCAGCAGAGGAACAGGGAGAAGCAATCAGCCCCAGCATTTT. Its protein is CASRGTGRSNQPQHF.